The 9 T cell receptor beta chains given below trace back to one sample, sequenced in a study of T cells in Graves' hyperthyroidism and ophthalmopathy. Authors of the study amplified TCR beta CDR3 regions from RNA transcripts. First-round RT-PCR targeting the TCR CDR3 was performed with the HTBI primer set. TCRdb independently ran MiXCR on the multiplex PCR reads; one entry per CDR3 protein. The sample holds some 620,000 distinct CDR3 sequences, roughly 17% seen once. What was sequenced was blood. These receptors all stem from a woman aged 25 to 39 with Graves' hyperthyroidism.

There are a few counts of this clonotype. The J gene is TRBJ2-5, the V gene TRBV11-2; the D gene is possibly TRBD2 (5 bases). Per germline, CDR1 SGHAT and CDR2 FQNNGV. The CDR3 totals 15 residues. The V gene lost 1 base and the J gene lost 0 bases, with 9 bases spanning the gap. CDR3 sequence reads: CASSLGGGDQETQYF. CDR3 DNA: TGTGCCAGCAGCTTAGGTGGAGGAGACCAAGAGACCCAGTACTTC.

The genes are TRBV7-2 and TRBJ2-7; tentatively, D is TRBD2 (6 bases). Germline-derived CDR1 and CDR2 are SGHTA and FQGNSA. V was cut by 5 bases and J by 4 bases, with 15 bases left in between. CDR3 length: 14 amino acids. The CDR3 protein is CASSIRAGTYEQYF. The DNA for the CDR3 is TGTGCCAGCAGCATCAGGGCGGGGACGTACGAGCAGTACTTC.

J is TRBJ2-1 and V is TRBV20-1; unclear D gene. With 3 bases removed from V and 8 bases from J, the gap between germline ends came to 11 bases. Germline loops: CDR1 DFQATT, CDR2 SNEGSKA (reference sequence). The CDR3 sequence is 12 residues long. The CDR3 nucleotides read TGCAGTGCTAGTTTAGACGGCTATGAGCAGTTCTTC. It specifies CSASLDGYEQFF.

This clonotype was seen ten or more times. The CDR3 DNA sequence: TGTGCCAGCAGTCCTGGGGGCGAGCAGTACTTC. It yields the protein CASSPGGEQYF. This rearrangement joins TRBV2 to TRBJ2-7; perhaps D is TRBD1 or TRBD2 (5 bases each). Germline V gene lookup returns CDR1 SNHLY and CDR2 FYNNEI. Trimming removed 5 bases at V and 6 bases at J, with 8 bases between. The CDR3 has 11 residues. Full variable domain (outside the CDR3, taken from reference TRBV2 and TRBJ2-7): EPEVTQTPSHQVTQMGQEVILRCVPISNHLYFYWYRQILGQKVEFLVSFYNNEISEKSEIFDDQFSVERPDGSNFTLKIRSTKLEDSAMYFCASSPGGEQYFGPGTRLTVT.

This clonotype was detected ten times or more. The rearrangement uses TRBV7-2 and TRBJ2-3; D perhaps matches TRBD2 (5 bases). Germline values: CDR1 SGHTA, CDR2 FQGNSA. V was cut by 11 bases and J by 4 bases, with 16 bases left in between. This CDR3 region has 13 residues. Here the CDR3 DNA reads TGTGCCGAGGGCAACGCCGGAGCAGATACGCAGTATTTT. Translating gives CAEGNAGADTQYF.

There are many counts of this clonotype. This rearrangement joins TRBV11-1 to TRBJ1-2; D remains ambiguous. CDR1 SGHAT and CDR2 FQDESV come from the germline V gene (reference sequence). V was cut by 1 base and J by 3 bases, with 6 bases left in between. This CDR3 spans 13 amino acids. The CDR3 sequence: CASSLVGYYGYTF. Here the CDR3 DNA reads TGTGCCAGCAGCTTAGTAGGCTACTATGGCTACACCTTC.

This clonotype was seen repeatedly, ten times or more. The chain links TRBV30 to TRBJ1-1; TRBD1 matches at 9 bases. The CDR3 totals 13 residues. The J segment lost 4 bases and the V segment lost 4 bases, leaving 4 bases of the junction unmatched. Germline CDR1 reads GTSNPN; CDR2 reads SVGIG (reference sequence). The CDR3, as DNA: TGTGCCTGGATACAGGGGGCGCTCACTGAAGCTTTCTTT. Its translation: CAWIQGALTEAFF.

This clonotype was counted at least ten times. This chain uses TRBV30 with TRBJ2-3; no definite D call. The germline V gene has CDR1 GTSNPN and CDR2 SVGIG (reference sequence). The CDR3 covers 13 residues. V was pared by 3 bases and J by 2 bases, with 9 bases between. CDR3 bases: TGTGCCTGGAGACGGAGCGCCACAGATACGCAGTATTTT. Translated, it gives CAWRRSATDTQYF.

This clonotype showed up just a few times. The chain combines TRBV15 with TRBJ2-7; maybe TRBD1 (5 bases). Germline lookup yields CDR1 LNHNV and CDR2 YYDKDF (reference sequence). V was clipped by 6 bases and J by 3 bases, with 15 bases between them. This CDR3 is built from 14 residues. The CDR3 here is CATREPTDYYEQYF. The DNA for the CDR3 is TGTGCCACCAGGGAGCCGACAGATTACTACGAGCAGTACTTC.